This T cell receptor beta chain was captured by sequencing in a study of blood T cell repertoires in COVID-19. Overall study: Acute-phase and convalescent COVID-19 samples originated in the United States, Italy and Spain. PBMCs, B-cell-depleted T cells, or T cells were the source of the cDNA or gDNA that made up the material.

The CDR3 is 15 amino acids. Trimming shortened V by 1 base and J by 0 bases, and 11 bases separated the two germline ends. Germline CDR1 SGHRS, CDR2 YFSETQ. TCRdb's copy holds only in-frame clones and misses some; the assay was immunoSEQ multiplex PCR. This table holds about 230,000 clones, 75% to 90% found once. The source is a middle-aged man with acute or convalescent COVID-19. Sequencing was done on a sample of peripheral blood. The rearrangement uses TRBV5-1 and TRBJ2-7, with D perhaps TRBD2 (6 bases). The CDR3 DNA reads TGCGCCAGCAGCTTGATCGCGGGGAGCTCCTACGAGCAGTACTTC. It yields the protein CASSLIAGSSYEQYF.